The sequence of this T cell receptor (beta chain) was determined in a study of immune aging and cytomegalovirus after organ transplant (dated by TCRdb to 2020 to 2022). Regarding the complete study: All transplant recipients received three-drug immunosuppression with prednisone, tacrolimus, and mycophenolate.

The table lists this clonotype with a few counts. The target of this receptor is not known. No much larger clonotype is one base removed from it; base qualities were not supplied. General findings and caveats noted by the study authors: Following viremia, aged-phenotype cells rose post-transplant in clones of any size, with the rise occurring earlier in large clones (days 200-264) than in small clones. Since the sequencing data did not include a CD57 measurement, a conservative gene-based definition of aging was used in its place. Large clones contained a bigger proportion of TEMRA cells, and over time the seven largest clones (around 1,800 cells) picked up aged and TEMRA cells and lost TCM cells.

The library was obtained by single-cell sequencing. The listed sequencing device is Illumina NovaSeq 6000. For cell capture and library preparation, the team used the BD Rhapsody Targeted mRNA and AbSeq Reagent Kit in a microwell format. Libraries were prepared to cover TCR, sample tags, AbSeq, and targeted mRNA from the Human T-Cell Expression Panel plus custom TOX and TOX2 primers. Sequencing of the libraries was performed on an Illumina NovaSeq. The study's processing was this. The analysis covered about 10,000 cells in total, of which 7,000 to 8,500 were CD8 T cells and 4494 were CD8 T cells with an identifiable TCR CDR3. Raw data were processed with the BD Rhapsody Targeted Analysis Pipeline with V(D)J processing on the Seven Bridges Genomics platform. Quality control, Sample Tag demultiplexing with Lex-BDSMK, clone identification with VDJ Explorer, and Seurat clustering were performed in SeqGeq 1.6.0. Clones comprising <1% of CD8 T cells were considered non-expanded; clones comprising >2.5% of the sample were considered clonal expansions. In TCRdb, the public reads were trimmed at Q25 with fastp and aligned with MiXCR, with productive beta chains retained. Rows matching on CDR3 protein sequence are summarized as one entry with the most common DNA and genes. None of the V and J calls come from the authors' own analysis; TCRdb made them. Within this sample are about 20,000 distinct CDR3 sequences, with around 33% of them counted one time only. The ten biggest clones cover less than 30% of the sample.

The meaning of the sample's time point label: five sample-tagged time points from pre-transplant (day -1) to day 368 post-transplant, pooled. PBMC were thawed and then stimulated for more than 9 hours with a CMV IE-1 overlapping peptide library, with no transport inhibitors added. After thawing, cells were rested overnight and were then stimulated in R10 medium with CD28/CD49d costimulation. The IE-1 peptide library consisted of 15-amino-acid peptides overlapping by 11 amino acids. Each time point was barcoded with BD Single-Cell Multiplexing Kit Sample Tags, pooled, and stained with oligo-conjugated anti-CD45RA plus sorting antibodies. A BD FACSAria III was used to sort CMV-responsive CD8+CD137+ and CD4+CD154+ T cells at 4-way purity. Blood was drawn into EDTA vacutainers and was processed by Ficoll gradient within 1-24 hours. The TCR comes from a female donor who had a heart transplant and CMV viremia. The starting material was CMV peptide-activated CD4+ and CD8+ T cells sorted from blood, obtained at five time points, pooled. The cell subset or site label here, explained by the study, means: sorted CD8+CD137+ and CD4+CD154+ T cells after approximately 12 h CMV IE-1 peptide stimulation.

Here the CDR3 is given as CSVVKLARNEQFF. The nucleotide sequence reads TGCAGCGTTGTGAAACTAGCGAGAAATGAGCAGTTCTTC. Here the chain combines TRBV29-1 and TRBJ2-1, with 7 bases in between that match TRBD2. The cysteine opens and the phenylalanine closes a CDR3 of 13 amino acids. Just CDR3 DNA is preserved here, 39 bases in frame from base 1. According to the germline V gene, CDR1 reads SQVTM and CDR2 reads ANQGSEA. V is cut back by 4 bases and J by 7 bases, with 7 bases in the junction unmatched.